The T cell receptor beta chain described here comes from a study of cytomegalovirus exposure and HLA in healthy donors. This PCR relied on a set of 60 Vbeta primers and 13 Jbeta primers. Assay: immunoSEQ multiplex PCR; the TCRdb copy retains only in-frame clones and omits some. Among around 130,000 clones listed, around 80% were seen once. General study points: Most TCR sequences were seen very rarely across donors, but some public TCRs occurred in many.

As to this clone: Antigen specificity is unknown.

Per the germline V gene, CDR1 is LGHNA and CDR2 is YNFKEQ. Germline trimming cut 3 bases from V and 5 bases from J; bases unmatched to any gene: 10. The CDR3 runs to 16 residues. The clonotype was recovered from a woman younger than 35 in good health and CMV-seronegative. The sample taken for sequencing was PBMCs. The gene calls are TRBV4-2 and TRBJ2-7; 10 nucleotides line up with TRBD2. The CDR3 nucleotides read TGTGCCAGCAGCCAGAGACCTAGCGGGAGTTCCGACGAGCAGTACTTC. Its translation: CASSQRPSGSSDEQYF.